Listed below are T cell receptor beta chains from one sample, sequenced in a study of blood T cell repertoires in COVID-19. Sequenced by immunoSEQ multiplex PCR; TCRdb stores in-frame clones only, minus some. Of about 190,000 clones listed, about 85% are singletons. The sample consisted of peripheral blood. These receptor sequences come from a man younger than 45 with acute or convalescent COVID-19. Each CDR3 is given with its conserved first and last residue. Fields, in order: clone size, D gene, J gene, V gene, CDR3 DNA, CDR3 protein. The D gene is left open where the match is weak. Clone size is given for some rows only: seen once, a few or many times, or a class if the clone is expanded.

>NA|NA|TRBJ1-5|TRBV28
TGTGCCAGCAGTTTAACGACAAGCAATCAGCCCCAGCATTTT
CASSLTTSNQPQHF
>NA|NA|TRBJ1-6|TRBV29-1
TGCAGCGCCAGGGCAGGTGGTGGAAATTCACCCCTCCACTTT
CSARAGGGNSPLHF
>once|TRBD1|TRBJ1-6|TRBV6-5
TGTGCCAGCAGTACGGACAGGGACAATTCACCCCTCCACTTT
CASSTDRDNSPLHF
>NA|NA|TRBJ2-5|TRBV12-3/TRBV12-4
TGTGCCTCAAGGGGGGGGGCTCAAGAGACCCAGTACTTC
CASRGGAQETQYF
>NA|TRBD1|TRBJ1-1|TRBV29-1
TGCAGCGCCCATCCGGGACAGGGGATCACTGAAGCTTTCTTT
CSAHPGQGITEAFF
>NA|NA|TRBJ2-7|TRBV3-1/TRBV3-2
TGTGCCAGCAGCCAAGATCCGGGAAGCTACGAGCAGTACTTC
CASSQDPGSYEQYF
>once|TRBD1|TRBJ1-2|TRBV19
TGTGCCAGTACCCCCCATGACAGGGGATTTAACTATGGCTACACCTTC
CASTPHDRGFNYGYTF
>NA|NA|TRBJ1-1|TRBV30
TGTGCCTGGAGTCGGAGTATGAACACTGAAGCTTTCTTT
CAWSRSMNTEAFF
>NA|TRBD1|TRBJ1-5|TRBV7-6
TGTGCCAGCAGCTTAGCACAGGGGGATCAGCCCCAGCATTTT
CASSLAQGDQPQHF
>NA|NA|TRBJ1-1|TRBV3-1/TRBV3-2
TGTGCCAGCAGCTACCTACAAGGAGGGGCTTTCTTT
CASSYLQGGAFF
>NA|TRBD2|TRBJ2-5|TRBV5-1
TGCGCCAGCAGCTTGTCCTCGGGAGGGGGGGAGACCCAGTACTTC
CASSLSSGGGETQYF
>NA|NA|TRBJ1-1|TRBV5-5
TGTGCCAGCAGCTTGGAAACAGGGAGGGGAACTTTCTTT
CASSLETGRGTFF
>NA|NA|TRBJ1-3|TRBV7-2
TGTGCCAGCAGCTCCCGGACAGAATTAAACACCATATATTTT
CASSSRTELNTIYF
>NA|NA|TRBJ1-1|TRBV6-5
TGTGCCAGCAGTTTGGAGGGACGGGGCACTGAAGCTTTCTTT
CASSLEGRGTEAFF
>NA|NA|TRBJ1-1|TRBV6-4
TGTGCCAGCAGTGACTCGAGTAAACAATGGGCGACCCACACTGAAGCTTTCTTT
CASSDSSKQWATHTEAFF
>few|NA|TRBJ1-2|TRBV28
TGTGCCAGCAGTGCTCGGAGTAGTAACTACACCTTC
CASSARSSNYTF
>NA|NA|TRBJ2-3|TRBV5-1
TGCGCCAGCAGCTTGGAACGGACAGCATGGACGGATACGCAGTATTTT
CASSLERTAWTDTQYF
>once|NA|TRBJ2-7|TRBV27
TGTGCCAGCAGTTCATCCTACGAGCAGTACTTC
CASSSSYEQYF
>NA|TRBD1|TRBJ1-2|TRBV10-3
TGTGCCATCAACCCGGGACAGGGGGCCGCTGGCTACACCTTC
CAINPGQGAAGYTF
>NA|NA|TRBJ1-4|TRBV24-1
TGTGCCACCAGTGATTCTAGCCGCGCAACTAATGAAAAACTGTTTTTT
CATSDSSRATNEKLFF
>NA|NA|TRBJ2-3|TRBV3-1/TRBV3-2
TGTGCCAGCAGCCAAGATCGGGATACGCAGTATTTT
CASSQDRDTQYF
>NA|NA|TRBJ2-7|TRBV28
TGTGCCAGCAGTTTCTTGTACGAGCAGTACTTC
CASSFLYEQYF
>NA|TRBD1|TRBJ1-2|TRBV28
TGTGCCAGCAGTCCCACTCGACAGGGTGGGCTTCACGGCTACACCTTC
CASSPTRQGGLHGYTF
>NA|NA|TRBJ2-6|TRBV9
TGTGCCAGCACCCAGGGGTCTGGGGCCAACGTCCTGACTTTC
CASTQGSGANVLTF
>NA|NA|TRBJ1-6|TRBV30
TGTGCCTGGAAACGACATACTAATTCACCCCTCCACTTT
CAWKRHTNSPLHF
>NA|TRBD2|TRBJ2-1|TRBV11-1
TGTGCCAGCAGCTTGGGACTAGCGAATGAGCAGTTCTTC
CASSLGLANEQFF
>NA|NA|TRBJ1-5|TRBV6-5
TGTGCCAGCAGTTTCCAGGGTGGGAATCAGCCCCAGCATTTT
CASSFQGGNQPQHF
>once|NA|TRBJ2-5|TRBV28
TGTGCCAGCAGTCCCCCGGGTCGGGAGACCCAGTACTTC
CASSPPGRETQYF
>NA|TRBD2|TRBJ2-2|TRBV7-2
TGTGCCAGCAGGCTGAGGCTAGCGGGAGCCGGGGAGCTGTTTTTT
CASRLRLAGAGELFF
>NA|NA|TRBJ2-1|TRBV30
TGTGCCTGGGGGCAGGCATTCTGGCCAGATGAGCAGTTCTTC
CAWGQAFWPDEQFF
>NA|NA|TRBJ2-6|TRBV19
TGTGCCAGTAGTCCCCGGGTGCTGTTCTCTGGGGCCAACGTCCTGACTTTC
CASSPRVLFSGANVLTF
>NA|NA|TRBJ1-2|TRBV19
TGTGCCAGTAGTATAGATCGGGGTAACTATGGCTACACCTTC
CASSIDRGNYGYTF
>once|NA|TRBJ1-4|TRBV5-6
TGTGCCAGCAGCTCCTTAAGTAGGAGAACTAATGAAAAACTGTTTTTT
CASSSLSRRTNEKLFF
>few|NA|TRBJ1-2|TRBV3-1/TRBV3-2
TGTGCCAGCAGCCAAGATCTAGGCAGGGACTATGGCTACACCTTC
CASSQDLGRDYGYTF
>once|TRBD1|TRBJ2-1|TRBV5-1
TGCGCCAGCAGCTCGGGACAGGGGGCATCAAATGAGCAGTTCTTC
CASSSGQGASNEQFF
>NA|NA|TRBJ2-1|TRBV5-4
TGTGCCAGCAGCTTGACGTCGGCTAGCGCCTACAATGAGCAGTTCTTC
CASSLTSASAYNEQFF
>NA|NA|TRBJ2-7|TRBV6-5
TGTGCCAGCAGGCGCACCCGGGATACTTACTACGAGCAGTACTTC
CASRRTRDTYYEQYF
>NA|TRBD1|TRBJ1-2|TRBV5-5
TGTGCCAGCAGCTTGGCTCTCGGGGGCAGGGGGGCCGAGGTTGACTATGGCTACACCTTC
CASSLALGGRGAEVDYGYTF
>NA|NA|TRBJ2-7|TRBV24-1
TGTGCCACCAGTGATTTCGGGGTCGAGCAGTACTTC
CATSDFGVEQYF
>NA|NA|TRBJ1-1|TRBV28
TGTGCCAGCCGAGGGGGTGGGGTCGAGGGGAACACTGAAGCTTTCTTT
CASRGGGVEGNTEAFF
>NA|TRBD2|TRBJ2-3|TRBV7-3
TGTGCCAGCAGCCGTCCCGGGACTAGCGGGGGGGCCAAAGATACGCAGTATTTT
CASSRPGTSGGAKDTQYF